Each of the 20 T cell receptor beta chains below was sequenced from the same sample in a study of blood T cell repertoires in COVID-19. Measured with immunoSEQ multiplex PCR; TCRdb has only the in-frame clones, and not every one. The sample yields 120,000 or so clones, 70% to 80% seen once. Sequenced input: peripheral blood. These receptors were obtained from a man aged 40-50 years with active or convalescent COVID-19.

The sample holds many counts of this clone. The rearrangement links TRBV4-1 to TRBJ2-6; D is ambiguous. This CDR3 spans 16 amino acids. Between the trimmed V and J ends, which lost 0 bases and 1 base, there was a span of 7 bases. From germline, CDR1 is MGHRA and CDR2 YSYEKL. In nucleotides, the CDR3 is TGCGCCAGCAGCCAAGATTACGGGTCTGGGGCCAACGTCCTGACTTTC. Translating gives CASSQDYGSGANVLTF.

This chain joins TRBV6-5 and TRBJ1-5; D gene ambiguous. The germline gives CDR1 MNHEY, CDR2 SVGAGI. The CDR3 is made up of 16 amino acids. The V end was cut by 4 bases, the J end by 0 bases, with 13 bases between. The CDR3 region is CASSLNGRYSNQPQHF. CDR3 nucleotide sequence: TGTGCCAGCAGTTTAAACGGGAGATATAGCAATCAGCCCCAGCATTTT.

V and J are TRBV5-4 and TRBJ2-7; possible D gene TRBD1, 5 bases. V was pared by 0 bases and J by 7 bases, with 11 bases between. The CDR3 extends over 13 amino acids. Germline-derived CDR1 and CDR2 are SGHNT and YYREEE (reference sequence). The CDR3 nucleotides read TGTGCCAGCAGCTTGGCTGACAGTAATGAGCAGTACTTC. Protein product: CASSLADSNEQYF.

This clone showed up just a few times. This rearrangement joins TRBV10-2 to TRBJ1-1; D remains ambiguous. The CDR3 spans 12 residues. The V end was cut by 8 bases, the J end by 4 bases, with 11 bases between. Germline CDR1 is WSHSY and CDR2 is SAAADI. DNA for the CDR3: TGCGCCAGCGGGAGGAGCCTCACTGAAGCTTTCTTT. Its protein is CASGRSLTEAFF.

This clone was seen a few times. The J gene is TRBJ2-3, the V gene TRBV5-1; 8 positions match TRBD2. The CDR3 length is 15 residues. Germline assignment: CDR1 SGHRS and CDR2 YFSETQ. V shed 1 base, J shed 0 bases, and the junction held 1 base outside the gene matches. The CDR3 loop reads CASSLLAGSTDTQYF. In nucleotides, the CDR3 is TGCGCCAGCAGCTTGTTAGCGGGGAGCACAGATACGCAGTATTTT.

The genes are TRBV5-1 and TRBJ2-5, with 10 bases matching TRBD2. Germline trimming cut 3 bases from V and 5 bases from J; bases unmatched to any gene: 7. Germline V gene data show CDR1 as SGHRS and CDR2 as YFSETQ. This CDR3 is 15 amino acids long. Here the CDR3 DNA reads TGCGCCAGCAGCTCCCTAGCGGGAGAGGCCGAGACCCAGTACTTC. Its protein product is CASSSLAGEAETQYF. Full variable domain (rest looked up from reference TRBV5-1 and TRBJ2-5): KAGVTQTPRYLIKTRGQQVTLSCSPISGHRSVSWYQQTPGQGLQFLFEYFSETQRNKGNFPGRFSGRQFSNSRSEMNVSTLELGDSALYLCASSSLAGEAETQYFGPGTRLLVL.

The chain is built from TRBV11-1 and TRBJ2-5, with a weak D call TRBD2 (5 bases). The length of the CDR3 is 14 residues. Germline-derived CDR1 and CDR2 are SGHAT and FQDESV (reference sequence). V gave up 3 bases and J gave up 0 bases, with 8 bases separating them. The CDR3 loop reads CASSFGNNQETQYF. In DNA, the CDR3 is TGTGCCAGCAGCTTCGGGAACAACCAAGAGACCCAGTACTTC.

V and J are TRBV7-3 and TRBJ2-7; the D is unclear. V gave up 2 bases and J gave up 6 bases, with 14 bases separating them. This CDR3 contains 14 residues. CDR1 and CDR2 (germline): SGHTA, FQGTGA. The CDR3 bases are TGTGCCAGCAGCTTAGGGCCCTATGTCGGCGAGCAGTACTTC. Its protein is CASSLGPYVGEQYF.

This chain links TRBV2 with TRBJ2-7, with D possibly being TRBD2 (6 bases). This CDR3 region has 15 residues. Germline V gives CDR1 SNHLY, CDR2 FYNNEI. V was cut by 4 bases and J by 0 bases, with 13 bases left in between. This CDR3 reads CASSGLAALSYEQYF. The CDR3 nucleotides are TGTGCCAGCAGTGGTTTAGCGGCCCTCTCCTACGAGCAGTACTTC. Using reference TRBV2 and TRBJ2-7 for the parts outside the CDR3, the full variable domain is EPEVTQTPSHQVTQMGQEVILRCVPISNHLYFYWYRQILGQKVEFLVSFYNNEISEKSEIFDDQFSVERPDGSNFTLKIRSTKLEDSAMYFCASSGLAALSYEQYFGPGTRLTVT.

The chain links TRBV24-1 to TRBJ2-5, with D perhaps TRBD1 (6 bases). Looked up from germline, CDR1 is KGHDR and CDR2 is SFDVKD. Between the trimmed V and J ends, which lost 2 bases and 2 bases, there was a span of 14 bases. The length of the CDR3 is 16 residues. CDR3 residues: CATSDSGFRGQETQYF. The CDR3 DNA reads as TGTGCCACCAGTGATTCCGGGTTTAGGGGGCAAGAGACCCAGTACTTC.

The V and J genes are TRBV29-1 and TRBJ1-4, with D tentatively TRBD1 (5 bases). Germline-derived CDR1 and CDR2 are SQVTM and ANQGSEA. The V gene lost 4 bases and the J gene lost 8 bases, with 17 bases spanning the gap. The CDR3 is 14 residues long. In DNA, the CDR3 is TGCAGCGTTGCGGGGGGGATTTCAGGGGAAAAACTGTTTTTT. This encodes CSVAGGISGEKLFF. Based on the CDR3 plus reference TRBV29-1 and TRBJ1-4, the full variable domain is SAVISQKPSRDICQRGTSLTIQCQVDSQVTMMFWYRQQPGQSLTLIATANQGSEATYESGFVIDKFPISRPNLTFSTLTVSNMSPEDSSIYLCSVAGGISGEKLFFGSGTQLSVL.

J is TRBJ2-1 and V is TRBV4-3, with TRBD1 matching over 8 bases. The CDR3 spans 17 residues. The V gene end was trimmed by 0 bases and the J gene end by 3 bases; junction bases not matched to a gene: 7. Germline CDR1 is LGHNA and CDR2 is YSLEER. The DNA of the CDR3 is TGCGCCAGCAGCCAAGATGGAACGGGACAGGACTACAATGAGCAGTTCTTC. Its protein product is CASSQDGTGQDYNEQFF.

The DNA of the CDR3 is TGTGCCAGCAGAGATTACAGCTTCTCTGGAAACACCATATATTTT. Encoded protein: CASRDYSFSGNTIYF. This chain joins TRBV2 and TRBJ1-3; D not resolved. With 6 bases removed from V and 0 bases from J, the gap between germline ends came to 12 bases. CDR3 length equals 15 residues. Germline V CDR1 and CDR2: SNHLY, FYNNEI.

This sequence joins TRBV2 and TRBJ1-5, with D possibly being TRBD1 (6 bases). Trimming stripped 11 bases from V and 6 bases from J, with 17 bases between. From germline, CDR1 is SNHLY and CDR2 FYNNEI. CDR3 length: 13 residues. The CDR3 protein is CACEGGAGQPQHF. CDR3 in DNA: TGTGCCTGCGAGGGGGGGGCGGGTCAGCCCCAGCATTTT. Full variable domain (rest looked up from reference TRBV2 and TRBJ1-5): EPEVTQTPSHQVTQMGQEVILRCVPISNHLYFYWYRQILGQKVEFLVSFYNNEISEKSEIFDDQFSVERPDGSNFTLKIRSTKLEDSAMYFCACEGGAGQPQHFGDGTRLSIL.

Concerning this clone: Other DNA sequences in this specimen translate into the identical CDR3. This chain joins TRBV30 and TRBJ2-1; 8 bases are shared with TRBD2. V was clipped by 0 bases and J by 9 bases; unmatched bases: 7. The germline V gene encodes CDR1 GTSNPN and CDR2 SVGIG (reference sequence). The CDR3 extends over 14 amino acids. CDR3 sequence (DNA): TGTGCCTGGAGTGTAAGGCTAGCGGGTGGTGAGCAGTTCTTC. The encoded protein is CAWSVRLAGGEQFF.

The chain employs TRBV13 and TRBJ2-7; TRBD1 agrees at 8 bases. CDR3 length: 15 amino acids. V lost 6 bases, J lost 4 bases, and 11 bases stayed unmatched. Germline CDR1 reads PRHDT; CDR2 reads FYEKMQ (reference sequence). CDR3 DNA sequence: TGTGCCAGCAGTGTAGGACCGGGACAGGATTACGAGCAGTACTTC. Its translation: CASSVGPGQDYEQYF.

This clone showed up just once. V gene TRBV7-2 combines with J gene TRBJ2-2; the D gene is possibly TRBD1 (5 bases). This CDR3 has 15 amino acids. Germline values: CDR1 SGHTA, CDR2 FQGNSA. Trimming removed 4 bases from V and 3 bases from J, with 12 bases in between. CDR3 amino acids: CASSSGPFDTGELFF. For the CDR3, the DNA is TGTGCCAGCAGCTCAGGGCCGTTTGACACCGGGGAGCTGTTTTTT.

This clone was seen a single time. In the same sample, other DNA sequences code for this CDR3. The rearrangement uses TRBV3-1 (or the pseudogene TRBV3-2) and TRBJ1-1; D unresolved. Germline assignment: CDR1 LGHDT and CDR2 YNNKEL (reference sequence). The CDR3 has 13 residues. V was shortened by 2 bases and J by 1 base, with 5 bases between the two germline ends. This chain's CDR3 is CASSQTENTEAFF. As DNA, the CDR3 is TGTGCCAGCAGCCAAACAGAGAACACTGAAGCTTTCTTT.

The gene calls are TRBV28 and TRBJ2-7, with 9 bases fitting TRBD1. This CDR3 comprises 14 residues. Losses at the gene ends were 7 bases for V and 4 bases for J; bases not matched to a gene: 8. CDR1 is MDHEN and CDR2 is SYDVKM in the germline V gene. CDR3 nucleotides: TGTGCCAGCACCGTCCGGGACAGGGAGTACGAGCAGTACTTC. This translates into CASTVRDREYEQYF. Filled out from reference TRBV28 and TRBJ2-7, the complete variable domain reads DVKVTQSSRYLVKRTGEKVFLECVQDMDHENMFWYRQDPGLGLRLIYFSYDVKMKEKGDIPEGYSVSREKKERFSLILESASTNQTSMYLCASTVRDREYEQYFGPGTRLTVT.

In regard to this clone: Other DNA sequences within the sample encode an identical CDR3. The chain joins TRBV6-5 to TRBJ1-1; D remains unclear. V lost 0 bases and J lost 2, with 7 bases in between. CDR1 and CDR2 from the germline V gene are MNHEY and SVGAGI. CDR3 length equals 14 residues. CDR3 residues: CASSYSRVNTEAFF. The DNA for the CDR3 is TGTGCCAGCAGTTACTCACGGGTAAACACTGAAGCTTTCTTT.